These 4 T cell receptor beta chains were all obtained from the same sample, sequenced in a study of OX40 agonist ivuxolimab in advanced cancers. Some clones are missing from TCRdb's copy, which holds only in-frame ones; the method was immunoSEQ multiplex PCR. The sample shows around 69,000 clones, around 89% of them seen only once. The sample consisted of CD4+ or CD8+ T cells sorted from blood, taken in a trial of the OX40 agonist ivuxolimab. The receptors come from an adult with an advanced solid tumor such as melanoma, head and neck, liver or kidney cancer.

The rearrangement links TRBV4-2 to TRBJ1-2; 10 nucleotides match TRBD1. In germline, CDR1 is LGHNA, CDR2 YNFKEQ. This CDR3 is 15 amino acids long. The V gene end was trimmed by 0 bases and the J gene end by 11 bases; junction bases not matched to a gene: 9. CDR3 loop: CASSQDRTGGIGYTF. The CDR3 nucleotides are TGTGCCAGCAGCCAAGATCGGACAGGGGGGATTGGGTACACCTTC.

There are a few counts of this clone. The chain combines TRBV21-1 with TRBJ2-2; the table assigns TRBD2, which was not confirmed against the DNA. TRBV21-1 constitutes a pseudogene. The CDR3 length is 14 residues. CDR3 DNA: TGTGCCAGCAGCGACGGGAGAGGGACCGGGGAGCTGTTTTTT. It codes for CASSDGRGTGELFF.

A single count supports this clone. The gene calls are TRBV19 and TRBJ2-3, with TRBD1 as a possible D gene (6 bases). Germline V lookup: CDR1 LNHDA, CDR2 SQIVND (reference sequence). CDR3 length equals 14 residues. Trimming cost V 7 bases and J 4 bases, with 15 bases left between them. This CDR3 reads CASTRDMRPDTQYF. DNA for the CDR3: TGTGCCAGTACCCGGGACATGCGACCAGATACGCAGTATTTT. The full variable domain, in which reference TRBV19 and TRBJ2-3 provide the parts outside the CDR3, is DGGITQSPKYLFRKEGQNVTLSCEQNLNHDAMYWYRQDPGQGLRLIYYSQIVNDFQKGDIAEGYSVSREKKESFPLTVTSAQKNPTAFYLCASTRDMRPDTQYFGPGTRLTVL.

The chain uses TRBV18 and TRBJ2-5; D tentatively reads TRBD1 or TRBD2 (5 bases each). The ends were cut back, 4 bases at V and 2 bases at J, with 14 bases in the middle. Germline V gene sequence: CDR1 KGHSH, CDR2 LQKENI. The CDR3 spans 15 residues. The chain's CDR3 is CASSRDRSWQETQYF. In DNA, the CDR3 is TGTGCCAGCTCACGGGACCGTTCGTGGCAAGAGACCCAGTACTTC.